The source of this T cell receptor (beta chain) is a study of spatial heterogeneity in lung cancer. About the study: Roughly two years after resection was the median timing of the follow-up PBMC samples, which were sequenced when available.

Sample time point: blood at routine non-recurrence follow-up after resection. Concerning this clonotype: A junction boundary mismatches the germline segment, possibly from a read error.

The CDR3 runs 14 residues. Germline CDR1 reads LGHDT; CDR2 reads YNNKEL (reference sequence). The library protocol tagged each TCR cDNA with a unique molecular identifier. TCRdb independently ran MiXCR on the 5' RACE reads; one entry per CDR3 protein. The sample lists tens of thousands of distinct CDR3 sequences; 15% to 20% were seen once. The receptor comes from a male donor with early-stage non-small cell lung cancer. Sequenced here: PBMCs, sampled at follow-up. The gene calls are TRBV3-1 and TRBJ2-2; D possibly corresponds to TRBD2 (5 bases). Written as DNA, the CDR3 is TGTGCCAGCAGCCAAATGGTCAACACCGGGGAGCCGTTTTTT. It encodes CASSQMVNTGEPFF.